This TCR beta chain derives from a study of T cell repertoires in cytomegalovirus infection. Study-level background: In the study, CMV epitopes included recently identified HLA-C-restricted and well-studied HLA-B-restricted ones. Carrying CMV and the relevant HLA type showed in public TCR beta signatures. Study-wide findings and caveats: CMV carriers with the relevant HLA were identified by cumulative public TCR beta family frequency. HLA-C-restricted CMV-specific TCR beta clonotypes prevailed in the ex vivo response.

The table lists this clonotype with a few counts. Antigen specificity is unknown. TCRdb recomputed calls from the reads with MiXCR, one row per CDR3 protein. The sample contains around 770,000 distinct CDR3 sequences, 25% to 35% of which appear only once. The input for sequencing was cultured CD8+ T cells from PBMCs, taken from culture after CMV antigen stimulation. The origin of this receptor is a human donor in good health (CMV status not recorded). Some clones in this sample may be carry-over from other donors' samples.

The CDR3 nucleotides read TGTGCCAGCAGTAACCAGAAACAGCCCCAGCATTTT. Translating gives CASSNQKQPQHF. V is TRBV27 and J is TRBJ1-5; D is unclear. This CDR3 spans 12 amino acids. CDR1 is MNHEY, CDR2 SMNVEV, per germline (reference sequence). Between the trimmed V and J ends, which lost 5 bases and 7 bases, there was a span of 9 bases.